The next 3 T cell receptor beta chains were all read from a single sample in a study of T cells in Graves' hyperthyroidism and ophthalmopathy (dated by TCRdb to the late 2010s). Libraries came from multiplex PCR. The sample was run on an Illumina HiSeq 2000. The TCR beta CDR3 regions were amplified from the RNA transcripts. For the first round of RT-PCR on the TCR CDR3, the HTBI primer set was used together with the Qiagen OneStep RT-PCR kit. Starting from the raw public reads, TCRdb applied fastp trimming at Q25, assembled clones with MiXCR and retained in-frame beta chains. Every CDR3 protein is listed once, alongside the most common genes and DNA of its rows. This sample lists roughly 500,000 distinct CDR3 sequences; more than 11% were detected once. Clones ranked in the top ten supply 5.8% of the sample. The sequenced sample consisted of blood. These receptors originate from a woman between 25 and 40 years old with Graves' hyperthyroidism that later progressed to Graves' ophthalmopathy.

The sample holds many counts of this clonotype. This sequence joins TRBV20-1 and TRBJ1-1; 8 bases line up with TRBD1. This CDR3 is 15 amino acids long. The germline CDR1 and CDR2 sequences are DFQATT and SNEGSKA (reference sequence). The V and J ends lost 3 bases and 3 bases, in that order; junction bases with no gene match: 9. The CDR3 spells CSASQRTGKHTEAFF. In DNA form, the CDR3 reads TGCAGTGCTAGCCAAAGGACAGGGAAGCACACTGAAGCTTTCTTT.

This sequence joins TRBV5-1 and TRBJ2-2; weak D call: TRBD2 (7 bases). Per germline, CDR1 SGHRS and CDR2 YFSETQ. The CDR3 has 15 residues. Trimming removed 4 bases from V and 6 bases from J, with 16 bases in between. This CDR3 reads CASSPDRGGPGELFF. The CDR3 region has the DNA TGCGCCAGCAGCCCTGATAGGGGGGGGCCCGGGGAGCTGTTTTTT.

This clonotype occurred many times. V usage is TRBV5-1 and J usage is TRBJ2-7; no clear D. There are 14 residues in the CDR3. V gave up 5 bases and J gave up 0 bases, with 12 bases separating them. From germline, CDR1 is SGHRS and CDR2 YFSETQ. CDR3 coding DNA: TGCGCCAGCAGGGGTCTTGGAACCTCCTACGAGCAGTACTTC. Amino acids: CASRGLGTSYEQYF.